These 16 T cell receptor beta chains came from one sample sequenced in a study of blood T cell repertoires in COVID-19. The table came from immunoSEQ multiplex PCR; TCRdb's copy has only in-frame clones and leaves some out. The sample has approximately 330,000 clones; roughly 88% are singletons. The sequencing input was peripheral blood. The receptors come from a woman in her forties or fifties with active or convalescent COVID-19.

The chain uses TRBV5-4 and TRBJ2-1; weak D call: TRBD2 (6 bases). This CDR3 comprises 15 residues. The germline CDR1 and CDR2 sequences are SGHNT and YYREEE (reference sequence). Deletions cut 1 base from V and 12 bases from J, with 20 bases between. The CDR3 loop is CASSLSGTFGGGQFF. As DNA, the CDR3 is TGTGCCAGCAGCTTGTCCGGGACGTTCGGGGGAGGGCAGTTCTTC. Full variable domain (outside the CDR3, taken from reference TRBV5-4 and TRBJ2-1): ETGVTQSPTHLIKTRGQQVTLRCSSQSGHNTVSWYQQALGQGPQFIFQYYREEENGRGNFPPRFSGLQFPNYSSELNVNALELDDSALYLCASSLSGTFGGGQFFGPGTRLTVL.

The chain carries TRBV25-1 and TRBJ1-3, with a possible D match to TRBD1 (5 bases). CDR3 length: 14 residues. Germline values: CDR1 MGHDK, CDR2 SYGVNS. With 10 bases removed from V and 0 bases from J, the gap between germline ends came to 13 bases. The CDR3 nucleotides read TGTGCCATAGGGACTTCCAGCTCTGGAAACACCATATATTTT. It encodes CAIGTSSSGNTIYF.

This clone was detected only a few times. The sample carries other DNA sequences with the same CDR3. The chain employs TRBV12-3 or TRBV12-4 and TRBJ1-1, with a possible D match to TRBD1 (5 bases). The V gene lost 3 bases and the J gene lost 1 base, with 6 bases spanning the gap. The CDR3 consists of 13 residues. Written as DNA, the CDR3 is TGTGCCAGCAGTTTGGGGCAGAACACTGAAGCTTTCTTT. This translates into CASSLGQNTEAFF.

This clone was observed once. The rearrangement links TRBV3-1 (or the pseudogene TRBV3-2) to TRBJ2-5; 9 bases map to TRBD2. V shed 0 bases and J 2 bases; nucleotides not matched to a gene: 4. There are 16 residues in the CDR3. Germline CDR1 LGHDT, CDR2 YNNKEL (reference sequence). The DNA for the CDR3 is TGTGCCAGCAGCCAAGAGAGGCTAGCGGGGCAAGAGACCCAGTACTTC. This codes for CASSQERLAGQETQYF.

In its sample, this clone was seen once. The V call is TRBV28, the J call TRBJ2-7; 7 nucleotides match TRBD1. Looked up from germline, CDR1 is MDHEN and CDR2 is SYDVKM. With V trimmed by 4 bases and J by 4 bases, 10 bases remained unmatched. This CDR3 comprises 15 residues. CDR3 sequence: CASSSSDRVSYEQYF. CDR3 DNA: TGTGCCAGCAGTTCCTCTGACAGGGTATCATACGAGCAGTACTTC.

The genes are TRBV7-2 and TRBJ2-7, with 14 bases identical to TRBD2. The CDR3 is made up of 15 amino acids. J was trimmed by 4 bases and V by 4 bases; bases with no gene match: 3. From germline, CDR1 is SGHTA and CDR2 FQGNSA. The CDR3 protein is CASSSGLAGAYEQYF. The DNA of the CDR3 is TGTGCCAGCAGCTCGGGACTAGCGGGAGCTTACGAGCAGTACTTC.

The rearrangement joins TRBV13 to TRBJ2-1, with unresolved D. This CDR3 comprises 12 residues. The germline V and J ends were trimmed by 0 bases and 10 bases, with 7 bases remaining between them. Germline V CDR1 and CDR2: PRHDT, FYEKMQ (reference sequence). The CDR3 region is CASSLGSLEQFF. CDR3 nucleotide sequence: TGTGCCAGCAGCTTAGGATCGTTGGAGCAGTTCTTC. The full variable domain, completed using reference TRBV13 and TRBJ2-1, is AAGVIQSPRHLIKEKRETATLKCYPIPRHDTVYWYQQGPGQDPQFLISFYEKMQSDKGSIPDRFSAQQFSDYHSELNMSSLELGDSALYFCASSLGSLEQFFGPGTRLTVL.

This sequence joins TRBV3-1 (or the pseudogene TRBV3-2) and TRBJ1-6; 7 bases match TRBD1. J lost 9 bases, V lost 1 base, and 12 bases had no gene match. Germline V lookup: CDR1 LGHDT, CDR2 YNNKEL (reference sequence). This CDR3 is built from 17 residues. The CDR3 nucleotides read TGTGCCAGCAGCCAAGGAGGCAGGGGGGCTTCGGTTTCACCCCTCCACTTT. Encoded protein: CASSQGGRGASVSPLHF.

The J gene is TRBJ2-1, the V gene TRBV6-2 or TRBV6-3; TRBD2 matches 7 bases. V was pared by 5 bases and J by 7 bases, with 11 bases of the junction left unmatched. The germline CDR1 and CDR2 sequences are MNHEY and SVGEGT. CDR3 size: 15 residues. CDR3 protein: CASSEDRPGGNEQFF. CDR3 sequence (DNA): TGTGCCAGCAGTGAGGACCGGCCCGGGGGGAATGAGCAGTTCTTC.

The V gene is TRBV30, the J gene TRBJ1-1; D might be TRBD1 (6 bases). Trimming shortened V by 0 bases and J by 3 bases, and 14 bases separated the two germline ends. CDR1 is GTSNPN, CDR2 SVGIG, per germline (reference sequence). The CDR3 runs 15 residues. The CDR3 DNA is TGTGCCTGGAGTGTACCGCCAGGGGATCACACTGAAGCTTTCTTT. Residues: CAWSVPPGDHTEAFF.

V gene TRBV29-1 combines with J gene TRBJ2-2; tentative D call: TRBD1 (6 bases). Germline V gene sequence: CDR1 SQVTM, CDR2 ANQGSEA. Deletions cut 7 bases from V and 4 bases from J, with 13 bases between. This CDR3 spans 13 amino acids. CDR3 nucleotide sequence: TGCAGCGCCCAAGGACAGACCACCGGGGAGCTGTTTTTT. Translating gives CSAQGQTTGELFF.

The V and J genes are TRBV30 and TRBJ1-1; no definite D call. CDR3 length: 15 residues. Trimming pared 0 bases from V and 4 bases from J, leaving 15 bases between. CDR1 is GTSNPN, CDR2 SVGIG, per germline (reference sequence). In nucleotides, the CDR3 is TGTGCCTGGAGTGTACTGACGGGGTCGGGCACTGAAGCTTTCTTT. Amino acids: CAWSVLTGSGTEAFF.

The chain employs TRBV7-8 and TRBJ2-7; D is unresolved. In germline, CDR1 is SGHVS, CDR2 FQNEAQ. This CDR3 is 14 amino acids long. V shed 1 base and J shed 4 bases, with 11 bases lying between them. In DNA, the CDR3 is TGTGCCAGCAGCTTAGGGGCAGGTGCGTACGAGCAGTACTTC. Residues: CASSLGAGAYEQYF.

This chain's CDR3 is CASSLAGEPYEQYF. The CDR3 DNA reads as TGTGCCAGCAGTCTAGCGGGAGAACCCTACGAGCAGTACTTC. The rearrangement uses TRBV27 and TRBJ2-7, with 10 positions matching TRBD2. Germline V gene data show CDR1 as MNHEY and CDR2 as SMNVEV (reference sequence). J lost 2 bases, V lost 5 bases, and 3 bases had no gene match. This CDR3 region has 14 residues.

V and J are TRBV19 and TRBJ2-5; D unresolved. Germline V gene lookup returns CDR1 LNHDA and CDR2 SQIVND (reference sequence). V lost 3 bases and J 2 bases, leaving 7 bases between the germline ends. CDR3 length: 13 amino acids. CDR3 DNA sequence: TGTGCCAGTAGTATTATAGCTCAAGAGACCCAGTACTTC. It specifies CASSIIAQETQYF. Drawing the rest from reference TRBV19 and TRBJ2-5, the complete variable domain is DGGITQSPKYLFRKEGQNVTLSCEQNLNHDAMYWYRQDPGQGLRLIYYSQIVNDFQKGDIAEGYSVSREKKESFPLTVTSAQKNPTAFYLCASSIIAQETQYFGPGTRLLVL.

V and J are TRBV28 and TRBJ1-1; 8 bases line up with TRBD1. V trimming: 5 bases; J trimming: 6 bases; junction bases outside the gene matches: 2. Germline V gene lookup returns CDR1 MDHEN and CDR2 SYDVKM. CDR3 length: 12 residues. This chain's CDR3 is CASSEQGAEAFF. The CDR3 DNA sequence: TGTGCCAGCAGTGAACAGGGGGCTGAAGCTTTCTTT.